These 11 T cell receptor beta chains share one sample of origin, sequenced in a study of response to subunit inactivated influenza vaccine. TCRdb processed the RT-PCR reads anew with MiXCR; each CDR3 protein has one entry. The profile shows some 540,000 distinct CDR3 sequences, around a quarter of them singletons. Separately, the same data were catalogued under a study of T cells expressing NK-cell markers. Per that study: The cDNA for TCR beta came from 5'RACE template switching with UMIs.

The sample consisted of CD4+ T cells sorted from PBMCs, taken about 11 days after vaccination. These receptors came from a man in his fifties who received an inactivated influenza vaccine.

This clonotype was detected a few times. The chain carries TRBV3-1 and TRBJ2-5; 9 bases are shared with TRBD2. The junction had 17 bases not matched to a gene; V was cut back by 7 bases and J by 5 bases. Germline CDR1 and CDR2: LGHDT and YNNKEL (reference sequence). The CDR3 extends over 17 amino acids. In DNA, the CDR3 is TGTGCCAGCACTTCAAGCAGTGGCGGGGGGGCGGGGGAGACCCAGTACTTC. Encoded protein: CASTSSSGGGAGETQYF.

This rearrangement joins TRBV12-3 or TRBV12-4 to TRBJ2-3; 7 nucleotides agree with TRBD1. The CDR3 extends over 14 amino acids. V was clipped by 7 bases and J by 1 base; unmatched bases: 5. The CDR3 protein is CASTYRGGTDTQYF. Written as DNA, the CDR3 is TGTGCCAGCACCTACAGGGGCGGCACAGATACGCAGTATTTT.

This clonotype has only a few counts. V is TRBV7-2 and J is TRBJ2-1; maybe TRBD2 (5 bases). The CDR3 runs 14 residues. Germline V gene data show CDR1 as SGHTA and CDR2 as FQGNSA. With 0 bases removed from V and 12 bases from J, the gap between germline ends came to 15 bases. The CDR3, as DNA: TGTGCCAGCAGCTTAGCGAGGGCTGCTTTAGTGCAGTTCTTC. Protein product: CASSLARAALVQFF.

Only a few counts were recorded for this clonotype. This chain joins TRBV10-3 and TRBJ2-7; weak D call: TRBD2 (6 bases). Germline CDR1 is ENHRY and CDR2 is SYGVKD. The CDR3 covers 14 residues. Trimming took off 7 bases at V and 0 bases at J, with 13 bases between the two ends. The CDR3 coding sequence is TGTGCCATCACCCGGGACGGGAGCTCCTACGAGCAGTACTTC. This codes for CAITRDGSSYEQYF.

The CDR3 region is CASSQVGGRGPTDTQYF. The CDR3 bases are TGTGCCAGCAGCCAAGTGGGAGGGCGGGGGCCCACAGATACGCAGTATTTT. The chain uses TRBV4-2 and TRBJ2-3, with D possibly matching TRBD2 (7 bases). V was pared by 1 base and J by 2 bases, with 16 bases between. Germline V CDR1 and CDR2: LGHNA, YNFKEQ. This CDR3 has 17 amino acids.

The chain joins TRBV7-2 to TRBJ2-7; 7 positions agree with TRBD2. The V segment lost 5 bases and the J segment 4 bases; nucleotides outside the gene matches: 14. This CDR3 has 16 residues. CDR1 SGHTA and CDR2 FQGNSA come from the germline V gene. CDR3 residues: CASSPDSGSKGYEQYF. Written as DNA, the CDR3 is TGTGCCAGCAGCCCCGATAGCGGGTCTAAGGGGTACGAGCAGTACTTC.

The V call is TRBV14, the J call TRBJ2-1, with TRBD2 matching 10 bases. V shed 3 bases and J 8 bases; nucleotides not matched to a gene: 7. This CDR3 is 15 amino acids long. Germline values: CDR1 SGHDN, CDR2 FVKESK. In DNA, the CDR3 is TGTGCCAGCAGCCATATACTAGCGGGAATCGATGAGCAGTTCTTC. This codes for CASSHILAGIDEQFF. Using reference TRBV14 and TRBJ2-1 for the parts outside the CDR3, the full variable domain is EAGVTQFPSHSVIEKGQTVTLRCDPISGHDNLYWYRRVMGKEIKFLLHFVKESKQDESGMPNNRFLAERTGGTYSTLKVQPAELEDSGVYFCASSHILAGIDEQFFGPGTRLTVL.

The rearrangement uses TRBV6-5 and TRBJ2-3; 9 bases match TRBD2. CDR1 MNHEY and CDR2 SVGAGI come from the germline V gene. The CDR3 length is 18 residues. Germline trimming cut 2 bases from V and 2 bases from J; bases unmatched to any gene: 11. The DNA for the CDR3 is TGTGCCAGCAGTTACGGTAGCGGGAGCCAATCTTCCACAGATACGCAGTATTTT. This encodes CASSYGSGSQSSTDTQYF.

The rearrangement uses TRBV3-1 and TRBJ2-3; D perhaps matches TRBD1 (6 bases). Germline V CDR1 and CDR2: LGHDT, YNNKEL (reference sequence). V gave up 3 bases and J gave up 6 bases, with 13 bases separating them. This CDR3 is 14 amino acids long. This chain's CDR3 is CASSHMSGVDTQYF. The DNA for the CDR3 is TGTGCCAGCAGCCACATGTCAGGGGTGGATACGCAGTATTTT.

The chain is built from TRBV7-7 and TRBJ2-6, with D unresolved. The CDR3 is made up of 16 amino acids. Germline lookup yields CDR1 SSHAT and CDR2 FNYEAQ (reference sequence). V was pared by 5 bases and J by 1 base, with 12 bases between. This chain's CDR3 is CASSPGVTSGANVLTF. DNA for the CDR3: TGTGCCAGCAGCCCAGGAGTAACGTCTGGGGCCAACGTCCTGACTTTC.

In this sample, this clonotype turned up a few times. V is TRBV5-1 and J is TRBJ1-1; D unresolved. Per germline, CDR1 SGHRS and CDR2 YFSETQ. The CDR3 loop spans 14 amino acids. V lost 0 bases to trimming and J lost 1 base, with 7 bases between them. CDR3 DNA sequence: TGCGCCAGCAGCTTGGGTAGGGCGAACACTGAAGCTTTCTTT. Protein: CASSLGRANTEAFF.